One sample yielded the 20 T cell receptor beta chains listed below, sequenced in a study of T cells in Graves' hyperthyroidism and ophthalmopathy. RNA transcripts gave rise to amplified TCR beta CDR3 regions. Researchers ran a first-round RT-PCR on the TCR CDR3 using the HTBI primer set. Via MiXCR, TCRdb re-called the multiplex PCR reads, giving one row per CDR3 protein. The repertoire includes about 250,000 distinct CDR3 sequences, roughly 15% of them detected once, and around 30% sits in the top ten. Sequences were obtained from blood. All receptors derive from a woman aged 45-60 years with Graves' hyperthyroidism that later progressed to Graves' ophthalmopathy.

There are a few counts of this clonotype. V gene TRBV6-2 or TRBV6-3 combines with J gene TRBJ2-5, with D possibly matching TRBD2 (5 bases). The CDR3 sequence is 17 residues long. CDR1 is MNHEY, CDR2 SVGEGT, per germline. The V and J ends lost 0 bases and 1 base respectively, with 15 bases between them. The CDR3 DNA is TGTGCCAGCAGTTACTCAAGAGGGTTCGCGGTCCAAGAGACCCAGTACTTC. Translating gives CASSYSRGFAVQETQYF.

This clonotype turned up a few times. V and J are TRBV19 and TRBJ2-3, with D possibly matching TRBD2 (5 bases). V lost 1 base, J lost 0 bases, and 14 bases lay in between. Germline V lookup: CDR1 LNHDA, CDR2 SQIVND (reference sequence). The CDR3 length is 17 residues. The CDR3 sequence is CASSIAGQAVSTDTQYF. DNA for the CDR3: TGTGCCAGTAGTATAGCGGGCCAAGCGGTTAGCACAGATACGCAGTATTTT. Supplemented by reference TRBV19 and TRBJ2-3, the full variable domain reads DGGITQSPKYLFRKEGQNVTLSCEQNLNHDAMYWYRQDPGQGLRLIYYSQIVNDFQKGDIAEGYSVSREKKESFPLTVTSAQKNPTAFYLCASSIAGQAVSTDTQYFGPGTRLTVL.

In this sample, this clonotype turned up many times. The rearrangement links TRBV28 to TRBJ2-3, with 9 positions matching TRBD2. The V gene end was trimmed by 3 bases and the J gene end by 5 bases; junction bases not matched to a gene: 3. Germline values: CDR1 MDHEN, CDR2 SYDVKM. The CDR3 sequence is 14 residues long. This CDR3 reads CASSFSSGIDTQYF. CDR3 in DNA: TGTGCCAGCAGTTTCTCTAGCGGGATAGATACGCAGTATTTT.

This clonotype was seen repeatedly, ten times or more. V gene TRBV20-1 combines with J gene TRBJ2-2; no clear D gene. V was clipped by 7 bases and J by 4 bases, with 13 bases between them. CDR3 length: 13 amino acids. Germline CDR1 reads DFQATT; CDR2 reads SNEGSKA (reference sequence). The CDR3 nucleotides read TGCAGTGTTTCGGACCCCATCACCGGGGAGCTGTTTTTT. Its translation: CSVSDPITGELFF.

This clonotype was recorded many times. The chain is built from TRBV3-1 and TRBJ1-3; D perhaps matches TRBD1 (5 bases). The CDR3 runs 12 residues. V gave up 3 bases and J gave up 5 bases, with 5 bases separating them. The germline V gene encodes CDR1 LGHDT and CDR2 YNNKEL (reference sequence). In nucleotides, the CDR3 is TGTGCCAGCAGCCAGGACAGAAACACCATATATTTT. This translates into CASSQDRNTIYF.

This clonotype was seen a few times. CDR3 in DNA: TGTGCCAGCAGCCTACTGGGGGGTACAATGAATGAGCAGTTCTTC. Translated, it gives CASSLLGGTMNEQFF. This chain connects TRBV4-2 to TRBJ2-1, with a weak D call TRBD2 (6 bases). V was cut by 4 bases and J by 7 bases, with 17 bases left in between. The CDR3 consists of 15 residues. The germline gives CDR1 LGHNA, CDR2 YNFKEQ.

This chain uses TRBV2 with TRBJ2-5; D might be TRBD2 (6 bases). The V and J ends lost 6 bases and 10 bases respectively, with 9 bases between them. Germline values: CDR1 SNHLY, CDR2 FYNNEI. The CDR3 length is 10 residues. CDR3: CASRLAYQYF. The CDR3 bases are TGTGCCAGCAGACTAGCTTACCAGTACTTC.

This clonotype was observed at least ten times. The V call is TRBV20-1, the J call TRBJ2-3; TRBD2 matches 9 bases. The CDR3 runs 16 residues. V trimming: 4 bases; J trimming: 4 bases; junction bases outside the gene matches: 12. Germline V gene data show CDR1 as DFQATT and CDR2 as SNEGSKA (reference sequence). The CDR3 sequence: CSAIRWREGAPDTQYF. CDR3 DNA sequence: TGCAGTGCTATCAGATGGCGGGAGGGGGCCCCAGATACGCAGTATTTT.

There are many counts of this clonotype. The CDR3 DNA sequence: TGTGCCAGCAGCGTAGCGGCGGGAGATACCTACGAGCAGTACTTC. Translated: CASSVAAGDTYEQYF. The V gene is TRBV9, the J gene TRBJ2-7, with 7 bases identical to TRBD2. Germline CDR1 reads SGDLS; CDR2 reads YYNGEE. V trimming: 0 bases; J trimming: 2 bases; junction bases outside the gene matches: 5. This CDR3 has 15 residues.

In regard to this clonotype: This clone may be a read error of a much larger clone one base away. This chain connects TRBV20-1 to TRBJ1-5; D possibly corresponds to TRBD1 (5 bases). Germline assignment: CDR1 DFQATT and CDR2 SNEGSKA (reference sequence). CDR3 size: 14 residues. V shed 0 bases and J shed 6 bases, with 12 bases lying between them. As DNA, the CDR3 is TGCAGTGCTAGAGATGGGGGATTGGGTCAGCCCCAGCATTTT. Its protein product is CSARDGGLGQPQHF.

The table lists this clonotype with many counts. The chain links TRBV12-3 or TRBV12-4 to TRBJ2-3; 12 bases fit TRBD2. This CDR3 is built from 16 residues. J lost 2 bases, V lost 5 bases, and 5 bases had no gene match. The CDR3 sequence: CASSPTSGRLTDTQYF. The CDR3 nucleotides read TGTGCCAGCAGTCCGACTAGCGGGAGACTCACAGATACGCAGTATTTT.

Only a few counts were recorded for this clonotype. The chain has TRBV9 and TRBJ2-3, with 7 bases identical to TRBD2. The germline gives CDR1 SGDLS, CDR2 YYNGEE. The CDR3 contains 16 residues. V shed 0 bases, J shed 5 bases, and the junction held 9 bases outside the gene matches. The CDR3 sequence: CASSVAGGRAGDTQYF. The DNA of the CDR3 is TGTGCCAGCAGCGTAGCGGGTGGGAGGGCCGGAGATACGCAGTATTTT.

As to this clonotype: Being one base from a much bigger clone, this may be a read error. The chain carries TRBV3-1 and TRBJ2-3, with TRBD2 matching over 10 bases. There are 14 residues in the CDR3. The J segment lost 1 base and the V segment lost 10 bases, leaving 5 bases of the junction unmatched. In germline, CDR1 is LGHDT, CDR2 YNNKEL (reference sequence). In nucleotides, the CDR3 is TGTGCCACGAGGGGGACTAGCGGCACAGATACGCAGTATTTT. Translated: CATRGTSGTDTQYF.

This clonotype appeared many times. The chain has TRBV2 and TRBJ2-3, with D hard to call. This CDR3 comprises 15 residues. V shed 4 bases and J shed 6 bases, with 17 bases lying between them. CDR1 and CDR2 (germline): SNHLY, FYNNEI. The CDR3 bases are TGTGCCAGCAGTGTTAGTCCGACTGGGTGGGATACGCAGTATTTT. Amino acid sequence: CASSVSPTGWDTQYF.

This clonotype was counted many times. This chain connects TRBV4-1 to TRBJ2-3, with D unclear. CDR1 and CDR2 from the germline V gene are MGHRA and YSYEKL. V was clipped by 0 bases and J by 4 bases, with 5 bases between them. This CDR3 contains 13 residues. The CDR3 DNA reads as TGCGCCAGCAGCCAAGATCCCCCAGATACGCAGTATTTT. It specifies CASSQDPPDTQYF.

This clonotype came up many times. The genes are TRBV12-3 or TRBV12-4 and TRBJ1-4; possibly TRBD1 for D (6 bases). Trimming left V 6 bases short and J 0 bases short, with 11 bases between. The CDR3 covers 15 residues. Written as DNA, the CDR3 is TGTGCCAGCAGGGTCCAGGGGTCAACTAATGAAAAACTGTTTTTT. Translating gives CASRVQGSTNEKLFF.

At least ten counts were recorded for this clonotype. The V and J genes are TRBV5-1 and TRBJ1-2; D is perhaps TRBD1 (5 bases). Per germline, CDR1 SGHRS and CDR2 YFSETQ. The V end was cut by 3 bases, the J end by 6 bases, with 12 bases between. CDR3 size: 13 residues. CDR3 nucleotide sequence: TGCGCCAGCAGCTGGAGGGGTATGGATGGCTACACCTTC. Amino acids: CASSWRGMDGYTF.

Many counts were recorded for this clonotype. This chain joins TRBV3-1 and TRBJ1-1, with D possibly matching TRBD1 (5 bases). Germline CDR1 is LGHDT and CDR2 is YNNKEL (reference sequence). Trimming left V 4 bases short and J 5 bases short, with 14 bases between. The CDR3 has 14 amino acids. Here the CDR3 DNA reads TGTGCCAGCAGCCCCCGGGACTCCCGAACTGAAGCTTTCTTT. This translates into CASSPRDSRTEAFF.

The CDR3 DNA reads as TGTGCCAGCAGTTGGAACGGACAGGGAATTGAAAAACTGTTTTTT. Translating gives CASSWNGQGIEKLFF. The rearrangement uses TRBV7-2 and TRBJ1-4, with 8 bases fitting TRBD1. The length of the CDR3 is 15 residues. Trimming cost V 6 bases and J 7 bases; bases outside gene matches: 10. CDR1 and CDR2 from the germline V gene are SGHTA and FQGNSA.

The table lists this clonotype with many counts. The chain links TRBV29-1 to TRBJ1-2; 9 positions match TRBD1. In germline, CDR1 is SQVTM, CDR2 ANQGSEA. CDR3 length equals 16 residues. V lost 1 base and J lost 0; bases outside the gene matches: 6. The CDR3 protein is CSVEGGTGTSNYGYTF. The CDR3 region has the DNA TGCAGCGTTGAAGGTGGGACAGGGACTTCTAACTATGGCTACACCTTC.